This T cell receptor beta chain was sequenced during a study of beta chain features in type 1 diabetes. CDR1 and CDR2 from the germline V gene are SGHRS and YFSETQ. V gave up 2 bases and J gave up 4 bases; unmatched junction bases: 5. The CDR3 contains 14 residues. Reverse transcribing all isolated RNA meant expressed TCRB transcripts were sequenced. Profiled with immunoSEQ multiplex PCR; TCRdb holds only in-frame clones, not every one. This table has about 360,000 clones, around 13% appearing once. This sequence joins TRBV5-1 and TRBJ2-5, with TRBD1 matching over 7 bases. The receptor was isolated from a man younger than 35 in good health. Sequenced material: naive CD4+ T cells from blood. In DNA, the CDR3 is TGCGCCAGCAGCTTTGCCCCAGGGGGAGAGACCCAGTACTTC. This encodes CASSFAPGGETQYF.